These 6 T cell receptor beta chains came from one sample sequenced in a study of blood T cell repertoires in COVID-19. Only in-frame clones appear in the TCRdb table, and some are missing; sequencing was by immunoSEQ multiplex PCR. Of about 89,000 clones in the sample, 75% to 90% were seen once. The specimen was peripheral blood. Every receptor here comes from an elderly woman with acute or convalescent COVID-19.

The chain has TRBV19 and TRBJ2-7, with 10 nucleotides matching TRBD1. The CDR3 has 15 residues. The junction had 4 bases not matched to a gene; V was cut back by 3 bases and J by 2 bases. Looked up from germline, CDR1 is LNHDA and CDR2 is SQIVND (reference sequence). The CDR3 loop reads CASSMKGTGAYEQYF. DNA of the CDR3: TGTGCCAGTAGTATGAAGGGGACAGGGGCCTACGAGCAGTACTTC. Using reference TRBV19 and TRBJ2-7 for the parts outside the CDR3, the full variable domain is DGGITQSPKYLFRKEGQNVTLSCEQNLNHDAMYWYRQDPGQGLRLIYYSQIVNDFQKGDIAEGYSVSREKKESFPLTVTSAQKNPTAFYLCASSMKGTGAYEQYFGPGTRLTVT.

The rearrangement links TRBV12-3 or TRBV12-4 to TRBJ1-1; D is unresolved. Between the trimmed V and J ends, which lost 2 bases and 0 bases, there was a span of 4 bases. The CDR3 is made up of 13 amino acids. The CDR3 nucleotides read TGTGCCAGCAGTTTATATATGAACACTGAAGCTTTCTTT. Protein: CASSLYMNTEAFF.

The gene calls are TRBV29-1 and TRBJ1-3, with no clear D. This CDR3 has 14 residues. In germline, CDR1 is SQVTM, CDR2 ANQGSEA. Trimming left V 6 bases short and J 2 bases short, with 14 bases between. CDR3 region: CSVLTREAGNTIYF. CDR3 DNA sequence: TGCAGCGTCCTGACACGGGAGGCTGGAAACACCATATATTTT.

The chain links TRBV7-2 to TRBJ2-2; 15 bases map to TRBD2. The CDR3 is 18 amino acids. CDR1 is SGHTA, CDR2 FQGNSA, per germline. V gave up 2 bases and J gave up 5 bases; unmatched junction bases: 6. CDR3 coding DNA: TGTGCCAGCAGCTTACGGACTAGCGGGAGGGCCGTGACCGGGGAGCTGTTTTTT. This translates into CASSLRTSGRAVTGELFF.

The rearrangement links TRBV7-2 to TRBJ2-7; 7 positions match TRBD2. Trimming at V came to 0 bases and at J to 3 bases, leaving 2 bases not matched to a gene. This CDR3 has 14 residues. Germline V gene lookup returns CDR1 SGHTA and CDR2 FQGNSA. The CDR3 protein is CASSLASGDYEQYF. The CDR3 DNA reads as TGTGCCAGCAGCTTAGCGAGCGGGGACTACGAGCAGTACTTC.

In this sample, this clone turned up once. The V and J genes are TRBV5-4 and TRBJ2-1, with D perhaps TRBD2 (5 bases). The CDR3 is made up of 15 amino acids. The germline CDR1 and CDR2 sequences are SGHNT and YYREEE (reference sequence). V was pared by 1 base and J by 0 bases, with 8 bases between. In DNA form, the CDR3 reads TGTGCCAGCAGCTTGATTGGGAGCTCCTACAATGAGCAGTTCTTC. Protein: CASSLIGSSYNEQFF.